This T cell receptor beta chain is from a study of blood T cell repertoires in COVID-19. About the research overall: Sites across the United States, Italy and Spain contributed samples from acute and convalescent COVID-19. Nucleic acid was either cDNA or gDNA, and it came from T cells, B-cell-depleted T cells, or PBMCs.

Authors' methods: The assay estimated nucleated cells by amplifying reference gene primers. Method: immunoSEQ multiplex PCR; TCRdb's copy keeps in-frame clones and lacks some. V and J calls and clone size are copied from that table; D and trimming were computed from the DNA. The table has about 190,000 clones, 90% seen once. The length of the CDR3 is 14 residues. V shed 1 base, J shed 8 bases, and the junction held 3 bases outside the gene matches. Looked up from germline, CDR1 is SGHKS and CDR2 is YYEKEE (reference sequence). The chain couples TRBV5-5 to TRBJ1-6, with TRBD1 matching over 7 bases. The clonotype originates from a man aged 50-60 years with acute or convalescent COVID-19. Material for sequencing was peripheral blood. CDR3 in amino acids: CASSLQGVDSPLHF. The CDR3 DNA sequence: TGTGCCAGCAGCTTGCAGGGGGTAGATTCACCCCTCCACTTT.